This T cell receptor (beta chain) was identified during a study of blood T cells in healthy people across ages. A second roughly 6 to 12 cycle PCR used barcoded and J-beta primers. TCRdb processed the 5' RACE reads anew with MiXCR; each CDR3 protein has one entry. The repertoire holds under 1 million distinct CDR3 sequences, under 45% seen once, with about 21% in the top ten. V lost 3 bases to trimming and J lost 7 bases, with 19 bases between them. This CDR3 has 16 residues. Germline loops: CDR1 SGHRS, CDR2 YFSETQ. The sample comprised blood. This rearrangement joins TRBV5-1 to TRBJ2-2; possibly TRBD1 for D (5 bases). The sequence derives from a man aged 55 to 69 in good health. This chain's CDR3 is CASSSQGPTEDGELFF. The CDR3 DNA reads as TGCGCCAGCAGCTCCCAGGGCCCCACAGAAGACGGGGAGCTGTTTTTT.